The source of this TCR beta chain is a study of CD8+CD57+ T cells in acquired aplastic anemia. Study-wide results and caveats: Some 29 CD8+ CDR3 sequences were shared between patients and controls.

By flow cytometry, patients selected for sequencing had shown an expansion of CD8+CD57+ cells. The blood sampling took place in patients who had so far received no therapy. TCR beta VDJ and CDR3 profiles were obtained from a genomic DNA template. One entry per CDR3 protein, called by TCRdb with MiXCR from the reads. The sample contains under 200,000 distinct CDR3 sequences, roughly 43% of which appear only once. CDR3 length: 14 amino acids. V was cut by 5 bases and J by 7 bases, with 15 bases left in between. Per germline, CDR1 LNHDA and CDR2 SQIVND (reference sequence). In this sample, this clonotype turned up many times. Its antigen is unidentified.

This receptor was taken from a human donor with aplastic anemia. The sample consisted of sorted CD4+, CD8+, or CD8+CD57+ T cells (not recorded which) from PBMCs. The rearrangement uses TRBV19 and TRBJ2-1; D may match TRBD1 or TRBD2 (5 bases each). CDR3 in amino acids: CASSRGPNSNEQFF. CDR3 in DNA: TGTGCCAGTAGTCGGGGCCCAAACTCGAATGAGCAGTTCTTC.